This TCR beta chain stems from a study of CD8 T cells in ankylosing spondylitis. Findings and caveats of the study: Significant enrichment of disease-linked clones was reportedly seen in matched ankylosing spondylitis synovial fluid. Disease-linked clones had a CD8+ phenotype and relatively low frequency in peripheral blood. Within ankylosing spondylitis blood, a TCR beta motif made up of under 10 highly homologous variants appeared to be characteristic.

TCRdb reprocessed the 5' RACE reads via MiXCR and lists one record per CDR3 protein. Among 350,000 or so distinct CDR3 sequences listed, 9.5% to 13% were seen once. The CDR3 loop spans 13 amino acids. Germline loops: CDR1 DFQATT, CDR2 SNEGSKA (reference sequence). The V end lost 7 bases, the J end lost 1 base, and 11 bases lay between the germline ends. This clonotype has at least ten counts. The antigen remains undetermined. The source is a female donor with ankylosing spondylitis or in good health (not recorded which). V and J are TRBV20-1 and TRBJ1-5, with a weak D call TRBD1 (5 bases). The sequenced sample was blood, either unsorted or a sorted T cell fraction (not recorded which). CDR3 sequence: CSVMGLSNQPQHF. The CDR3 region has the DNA TGCAGTGTGATGGGGCTGAGCAATCAGCCCCAGCATTTT.